Following are 7 T cell receptor beta chains from one sample sequenced in a study of cytomegalovirus exposure and HLA in healthy donors. The PCR employed 60 Vbeta primers together with 13 Jbeta primers. The method was immunoSEQ multiplex PCR; TCRdb's version includes in-frame clones alone and lacks a portion of them. The data show about 150,000 clones, under 75% seen once. Source material: PBMCs. All receptors come from a woman aged 60-70 years in good health and CMV-seropositive.

The genes are TRBV29-1 and TRBJ1-4; TRBD1 matches 7 bases. CDR1 and CDR2 (germline): SQVTM, ANQGSEA. This CDR3 has 12 amino acids. V lost 7 bases and J lost 6; bases outside the gene matches: 5. This CDR3 is CSAGGQDEKLFF. In nucleotides, the CDR3 is TGCAGCGCAGGGGGGCAGGATGAAAAACTGTTTTTT.

The rearrangement links TRBV7-8 to TRBJ2-1; 13 bases are shared with TRBD2. Germline CDR1 reads SGHVS; CDR2 reads FQNEAQ. V gave up 1 base and J gave up 8 bases; unmatched junction bases: 5. CDR3 length: 16 amino acids. CDR3 DNA: TGTGCCAGCAGCTTAGAGGGACTAGCGGGACGGTATGAGCAGTTCTTC. It yields the protein CASSLEGLAGRYEQFF.

V gene TRBV27 combines with J gene TRBJ2-7; 13 positions agree with TRBD2. The CDR3 runs 17 residues. V gave up 6 bases and J gave up 3 bases; unmatched junction bases: 11. Germline V gives CDR1 MNHEY, CDR2 SMNVEV (reference sequence). The CDR3 coding sequence is TGTGCCAGCAGCCAGAGGACTAGCGGGAGTAATAGCTACGAGCAGTACTTC. Translating gives CASSQRTSGSNSYEQYF.

The chain has TRBV5-8 and TRBJ2-1; D gene ambiguous. V was cut by 2 bases and J by 8 bases, with 17 bases left in between. The germline CDR1 and CDR2 sequences are SGHTS and YDEGEE. This CDR3 comprises 15 residues. CDR3 region: CASSFGSGRKDEQFF. In DNA form, the CDR3 reads TGTGCCAGCAGCTTCGGCTCAGGTCGGAAGGATGAGCAGTTCTTC.

The chain carries TRBV5-1 and TRBJ2-3, with D perhaps TRBD2 (6 bases). V was cut by 4 bases and J by 4 bases, with 16 bases left in between. The CDR3 contains 15 residues. CDR1 and CDR2 from the germline V gene are SGHRS and YFSETQ. CDR3 residues: CASSPDLGGSDTQYF. CDR3 sequence (DNA): TGCGCCAGCAGCCCGGACCTGGGGGGATCAGATACGCAGTATTTT.

This chain links TRBV6-6 with TRBJ1-1; 7 bases match TRBD1. Germline CDR1 and CDR2: MNHNY and SVGAGI (reference sequence). This CDR3 spans 13 amino acids. After removal of 2 bases from V and 11 bases from J, the junction contained 8 bases not matched to a gene. The CDR3 loop reads CASSYGTVNWAFF. CDR3 nucleotides: TGTGCCAGCAGTTACGGGACAGTGAATTGGGCTTTCTTT.

The gene calls are TRBV29-1 and TRBJ1-5, with TRBD1 matching 9 bases. The germline V gene encodes CDR1 SQVTM and CDR2 ANQGSEA. The CDR3 has 14 amino acids. Losses at the gene ends were 6 bases for V and 5 bases for J; bases not matched to a gene: 8. The CDR3 sequence is CSVAGQGPDQPQHF. The CDR3 coding sequence is TGCAGCGTCGCGGGACAGGGTCCCGATCAGCCCCAGCATTTT.